The 16 T cell receptor beta chains below come from one sample, sequenced in a study of shared clonotypes between healthy human individuals. CD45RO-negative cells were positively selected for CCR7, leaving out terminally differentiated effector memory CD45RA+ cells. The repertoire was sequenced with immunoSEQ multiplex PCR; TCRdb's copy has only in-frame clones and lacks some. The sample consists of roughly 590,000 clones, nearly 97% of them appearing once. The sample comprised naive CD8+ T cells sorted from blood. The receptors originated from a woman aged 25 to 39 in good health.

The gene calls are TRBV5-6 and TRBJ2-1; 9 bases match TRBD2. The germline CDR1 and CDR2 sequences are SGHDT and YYEEEE. The ends lost 2 bases at V and 7 bases at J; junction bases unmatched: 10. The CDR3 loop spans 16 amino acids. The CDR3 nucleotides are TGTGCCAGCAGCTTCCGTCGCGGGAGGGCCTCGAATGAGCAGTTCTTC. Amino acid sequence: CASSFRRGRASNEQFF.

This rearrangement joins TRBV7-9 to TRBJ2-7; TRBD2 agrees at 8 bases. The CDR3 contains 14 residues. V lost 2 bases and J lost 5; bases outside the gene matches: 5. Germline CDR1 is SEHNR and CDR2 is FQNEAQ (reference sequence). The chain's CDR3 is CASSLSGSPHEQYF. CDR3 DNA sequence: TGTGCCAGCAGCTTAAGCGGGAGCCCGCACGAGCAGTACTTC.

The V and J genes are TRBV9 and TRBJ2-1, with TRBD2 matching over 10 bases. V lost 4 bases, J lost 4 bases, and 5 bases stayed unmatched. The CDR3 consists of 15 residues. The germline CDR1 and CDR2 sequences are SGDLS and YYNGEE. Here the CDR3 DNA reads TGTGCCAGCAGCCTCAAACTAGCGGGATACAATGAGCAGTTCTTC. This codes for CASSLKLAGYNEQFF. The whole variable domain, remainder taken from reference TRBV9 and TRBJ2-1, is DSGVTQTPKHLITATGQRVTLRCSPRSGDLSVYWYQQSLDQGLQFLIQYYNGEERAKGNILERFSAQQFPDLHSELNLSSLELGDSALYFCASSLKLAGYNEQFFGPGTRLTVL.

The chain carries TRBV7-6 and TRBJ1-5; D is perhaps TRBD1 (5 bases). CDR3 length: 15 residues. Trimming stripped 1 base from V and 4 bases from J, with 11 bases between. CDR1 is SGHVS, CDR2 FNYEAQ, per germline. As DNA, the CDR3 is TGTGCCAGCAGCTTAGAAGTCGGGGCAAATCAGCCCCAGCATTTT. Translation gives CASSLEVGANQPQHF.

This clone was counted a few times. The sample carries other DNA sequences with the same CDR3. The chain joins TRBV10-2 to TRBJ2-7; weak D call: TRBD2 (5 bases). The germline gives CDR1 WSHSY, CDR2 SAAADI. Deletions cut 6 bases from V and 3 bases from J, with 6 bases between. This CDR3 is 11 amino acids long. In DNA form, the CDR3 reads TGCGCCAGCAGCGGAGGCTACGAGCAGTACTTC. Translation gives CASSGGYEQYF.

The chain carries TRBV27 and TRBJ2-2; D remains unclear. The CDR3 spans 14 residues. Germline loops: CDR1 MNHEY, CDR2 SMNVEV (reference sequence). Trimming shortened V by 1 base and J by 0 bases, and 3 bases separated the two germline ends. CDR3 residues: CASSLYANTGELFF. The CDR3 region has the DNA TGTGCCAGCAGTTTATACGCGAACACCGGGGAGCTGTTTTTT.

This sequence joins TRBV5-4 and TRBJ1-2; tentatively, D is TRBD1 (5 bases). In germline, CDR1 is SGHNT, CDR2 YYREEE (reference sequence). V was pared by 2 bases and J by 6 bases, with 11 bases between. The CDR3 has 13 residues. As DNA, the CDR3 is TGTGCCAGCAGCTTCGGGGGTGCGGATGGCTACACCTTC. It is translated as CASSFGGADGYTF.

The CDR3 loop reads CASSVPGQDEQYF. The CDR3 nucleotides are TGTGCCAGTAGTGTCCCCGGGCAAGACGAGCAGTACTTC. The chain employs TRBV19 and TRBJ2-7, with no clear D. Germline V CDR1 and CDR2: LNHDA, SQIVND (reference sequence). The V gene lost 5 bases and the J gene lost 5 bases, with 13 bases spanning the gap. The CDR3 extends over 13 amino acids.

This clone was seen just once. The chain is built from TRBV15 and TRBJ2-1, with TRBD1 matching over 10 bases. The CDR3 is 16 residues long. The germline CDR1 and CDR2 sequences are LNHNV and YYDKDF (reference sequence). V dropped 5 bases and J dropped 15; count of bases not matched to a gene: 19. Written as DNA, the CDR3 is TGTGCCACCAGCTTGGGCAGGGGACAGGGGTTAAATGTGCGGTTCTTC. It yields the protein CATSLGRGQGLNVRFF.

The V call is TRBV4-1, the J call TRBJ2-7; 7 bases agree with TRBD2. J lost 4 bases, V lost 1 base, and 7 bases had no gene match. In germline, CDR1 is MGHRA, CDR2 YSYEKL. This CDR3 has 15 residues. The CDR3: CASSQGLGEGYEQYF. The CDR3 region has the DNA TGCGCCAGCAGCCAAGGCCTGGGGGAGGGGTACGAGCAGTACTTC.

This sequence joins TRBV7-8 and TRBJ1-2; D is uncertain. Between the trimmed V and J ends, which lost 1 base and 6 bases, there was a span of 9 bases. The CDR3 sequence is 13 residues long. In germline, CDR1 is SGHVS, CDR2 FQNEAQ. The CDR3, as DNA: TGTGCCAGCAGCTTAGGGCCGGCAGATGGCTACACCTTC. It encodes CASSLGPADGYTF. The entire variable domain, with the rest obtained from reference TRBV7-8 and TRBJ1-2, is as follows: GAGVSQSPRYKVAKRGQDVALRCDPISGHVSLFWYQQALGQGPEFLTYFQNEAQLDKSGLPSDRFFAERPEGSVSTLKIQRTQQEDSAVYLCASSLGPADGYTFGSGTRLTVV.

This clone was found a few times. The chain joins TRBV4-2 to TRBJ1-1; D unresolved. Germline V gene sequence: CDR1 LGHNA, CDR2 YNFKEQ. CDR3 length: 13 amino acids. The V and J ends lost 1 base and 4 bases respectively, with 7 bases between them. This CDR3 reads CASSQGLATEAFF. In DNA form, the CDR3 reads TGTGCCAGCAGCCAAGGGCTGGCCACTGAAGCTTTCTTT.

The chain joins TRBV4-1 to TRBJ2-7, with unresolved D. The V end was cut by 1 base, the J end by 0 bases, with 7 bases between. The CDR3 loop spans 14 amino acids. From germline, CDR1 is MGHRA and CDR2 YSYEKL. The chain's CDR3 is CASSQGVVSYEQYF. In DNA, the CDR3 is TGCGCCAGCAGCCAAGGGGTTGTCTCCTACGAGCAGTACTTC.

The J gene is TRBJ2-1, the V gene TRBV5-1, with TRBD1 identical over 7 bases. CDR1 is SGHRS and CDR2 is YFSETQ in the germline V gene. The CDR3 sequence is 17 residues long. With V trimmed by 4 bases and J by 4 bases, 14 bases remained unmatched. The CDR3 region has the DNA TGCGCCAGCAGCGCTGGTGAGTGGACAGGAGGTTACAATGAGCAGTTCTTC. Protein product: CASSAGEWTGGYNEQFF.

The chain employs TRBV28 and TRBJ1-5; tentatively, D is TRBD1 (5 bases). Trimming shortened V by 8 bases and J by 5 bases, and 10 bases separated the two germline ends. Germline lookup yields CDR1 MDHEN and CDR2 SYDVKM. The CDR3 is made up of 12 amino acids. The CDR3 reads CASFRGDQPQHF. The CDR3 nucleotides read TGTGCCAGCTTTAGAGGGGATCAGCCCCAGCATTTT.

The rearrangement uses TRBV7-6 and TRBJ2-7; 11 nucleotides agree with TRBD1. The CDR3 length is 13 residues. J gave up 7 bases and V 5 bases, and 4 bases lay outside the gene matches. CDR1 and CDR2 from the germline V gene are SGHVS and FNYEAQ. The CDR3 is CASSEDRGREQYF. CDR3 DNA: TGTGCCAGCAGCGAGGACAGGGGGCGTGAGCAGTACTTC.